This record covers a single T cell receptor (beta chain). Amplification used 60 Vbeta primers and 13 Jbeta primers. The data were produced by immunoSEQ multiplex PCR, yet TCRdb's version contains in-frame clones alone and is incomplete. The sample contains 14,000 or so clones, about 60% of which appear only once. The data belong to a study of cytomegalovirus exposure and HLA in healthy donors. This CDR3 contains 15 residues. The V segment lost 6 bases and the J segment 5 bases; nucleotides outside the gene matches: 10. Germline assignment: CDR1 MNHEY and CDR2 SVGAGI. The chain joins TRBV6-5 to TRBJ2-5; 9 bases line up with TRBD1. The sequenced sample was PBMCs. The source is a woman aged 45-59 years in good health and CMV-seropositive. The CDR3 region is CASSSWDRVRETQYF. CDR3 DNA: TGTGCCAGCAGCAGCTGGGACAGGGTGCGGGAGACCCAGTACTTC.